One T cell receptor beta chain is described in this entry. TCR beta CDR3 region amplification was performed from RNA transcripts. First-round RT-PCR of the TCR CDR3 relied on the HTBI primer set. TCRdb re-derived calls from the multiplex PCR reads in MiXCR, one entry per CDR3 protein. This table holds some 460,000 distinct CDR3 sequences, less than 20% found once. The CDR3 consists of 17 residues. V was clipped by 0 bases and J by 5 bases, with 21 bases between them. CDR1 and CDR2 from the germline V gene are SGHRS and YFSETQ. The data were taken from a study of T cells in Graves' hyperthyroidism and ophthalmopathy.

The sample consisted of blood. The sequence derives from a woman aged 18-29 years with Graves' hyperthyroidism. The J gene is TRBJ2-7, the V gene TRBV5-1; D unclear. The DNA for the CDR3 is TGCGCCAGCAGCTTGGGATTCTTGGTGGGGTCCCGCCACGAGCAGTACTTC. This gives the protein CASSLGFLVGSRHEQYF.